This T cell receptor beta chain derives from a study of cytomegalovirus exposure and HLA in healthy donors. Findings and limits, study-wide: TCR beta V segments were, for the most part, productive about 87% or about 30% of the time in an earlier analysis. Later, an analysis showed that TCR beta chains associated with HLA were more clonally expanded than others that were equally common.

CDR3 length equals 15 residues. Trimming removed 4 bases at V and 0 bases at J, with 10 bases between. Germline CDR1 SGHTA, CDR2 FQGNSA. A remark on this clone: As yet, its antigen is unknown.

Likely unrecorded immune exposures existed in these nominally healthy donors. Both 60 Vbeta primers and 13 Jbeta primers went into the PCR. Assay: immunoSEQ multiplex PCR; the TCRdb copy retains only in-frame clones and omits some. This table lists about 200,000 clones. The receptor was isolated from a boy younger than 18 in good health and CMV-seronegative. The material sequenced was PBMCs. The rearrangement joins TRBV7-2 to TRBJ2-1, with a weak D call TRBD2 (6 bases). DNA for the CDR3: TGTGCCAGCAGCTCTGGGGGGAGCTCCTACAATGAGCAGTTCTTC. Its protein product is CASSSGGSSYNEQFF.